Below are 22 T cell receptor beta chains sequenced from a single sample in a study of OX40 agonist ivuxolimab in advanced cancers. This table comes from immunoSEQ multiplex PCR, and its TCRdb copy is limited to in-frame clones, with some not included. The profile shows over 30,000 clones, over 80% of them singletons. Sample: CD4+ or CD8+ T cells sorted from blood, taken in a trial of the OX40 agonist ivuxolimab. The source of these receptors is an adult with an advanced solid tumor such as melanoma, head and neck, liver or kidney cancer.

V usage is TRBV7-9 and J usage is TRBJ2-5; D remains ambiguous. CDR1 and CDR2 (germline): SEHNR, FQNEAQ (reference sequence). The V gene lost 2 bases and the J gene lost 4 bases, with 5 bases spanning the gap. The CDR3 extends over 12 amino acids. For the CDR3, the DNA is TGTGCCAGCAGCTTATTGGCAGAGACCCAGTACTTC. It yields the protein CASSLLAETQYF. Looking up the rest from reference TRBV7-9 and TRBJ2-5 gives the full variable domain: DTGVSQNPRHKITKRGQNVTFRCDPISEHNRLYWYRQTLGQGPEFLTYFQNEAQLEKSRLLSDRFSAERPKGSFSTLEIQRTEQGDSAMYLCASSLLAETQYFGPGTRLLVL.

The table lists this clone with a few counts. The rearrangement uses TRBV6-7 and TRBJ1-5; tentative D call: TRBD1 (6 bases). TRBV6-7 is recorded as an ORF, its role being uncertain. The CDR3 spans 15 residues. V lost 10 bases and J lost 0, with 16 bases in between. The CDR3 region has the DNA TGTGCCAACAATCCGGGACAACTTAGCAATCAGCCCCAGCATTTT. Translating it yields CANNPGQLSNQPQHF.

The V and J genes are TRBV9 and TRBJ2-5, with D perhaps matching TRBD1 (6 bases). Germline assignment: CDR1 SGDLS and CDR2 YYNGEE. This CDR3 is 14 amino acids long. Trimming pared 4 bases from V and 1 base from J, leaving 11 bases between. DNA for the CDR3: TGTGCCAGCAGCAGGGTGGGGGCCCAAGAGACCCAGTACTTC. Translating it yields CASSRVGAQETQYF.

The V and J genes are TRBV27 and TRBJ2-3, with D possibly TRBD2 on 6 matching bases. The V and J ends lost 8 bases and 5 bases respectively, with 17 bases between them. Germline CDR1 is MNHEY and CDR2 is SMNVEV (reference sequence). The CDR3 spans 14 residues. CDR3: CASRPGAGIDTQYF. CDR3 sequence (DNA): TGTGCCAGCCGTCCGGGAGCTGGGATAGATACGCAGTATTTT.

The chain links TRBV19 to TRBJ2-1; D is unresolved. The CDR3 sequence is 17 residues long. The germline V gene has CDR1 LNHDA and CDR2 SQIVND (reference sequence). V was cut by 3 bases and J by 0 bases, with 15 bases left in between. The CDR3 region is CASSMSNYPSSYNEQFF. The CDR3 nucleotides read TGTGCCAGTAGTATGAGTAACTACCCGAGCTCCTACAATGAGCAGTTCTTC.

This clone turned up a few times. The CDR3 region has the DNA TGCGCCAGCAGCCCAGGCTGGAGCAATCAGCCCCAGCATTTT. Translated, it gives CASSPGWSNQPQHF. This sequence joins TRBV4-1 and TRBJ1-5; D unresolved. The CDR3 loop spans 14 amino acids. Germline CDR1 MGHRA, CDR2 YSYEKL. V lost 4 bases and J 1 base, leaving 8 bases between the germline ends.

This chain uses TRBV28 with TRBJ2-7; 10 nucleotides align to TRBD1. The V gene's germline CDR1 is MDHEN and CDR2 SYDVKM. There are 15 residues in the CDR3. The ends lost 10 bases at V and 6 bases at J; junction bases unmatched: 15. The CDR3 loop is CATSQPGQGRFEQYF. In DNA, the CDR3 is TGTGCCACCTCTCAACCGGGACAGGGGAGGTTCGAGCAGTACTTC.

The chain uses TRBV6-5 and TRBJ1-1; possibly TRBD1 for D (6 bases). This CDR3 is built from 14 residues. Trimming removed 2 bases from V and 4 bases from J, with 11 bases in between. Germline CDR1 and CDR2: MNHEY and SVGAGI. CDR3: CASSYRGLSTEAFF. The CDR3 DNA reads TGTGCCAGCAGTTACAGGGGGTTGAGCACTGAAGCTTTCTTT.

The gene calls are TRBV29-1 and TRBJ2-6, with TRBD2 identical over 8 bases. V lost 0 bases and J lost 4; bases outside the gene matches: 17. The CDR3 sequence is 20 residues long. Germline assignment: CDR1 SQVTM and CDR2 ANQGSEA. CDR3: CSVEDFIVSGGSSGANVLTF. The CDR3 DNA reads as TGCAGCGTTGAAGACTTCATTGTCTCGGGAGGGAGTTCCGGGGCCAACGTCCTGACTTTC.

This clone was counted once. The chain employs TRBV6-4 and TRBJ1-2, with D possibly matching TRBD1 (6 bases). The V end was cut by 5 bases, the J end by 3 bases, with 16 bases between. This CDR3 contains 15 residues. CDR1 MRHNA and CDR2 SNTAGT come from the germline V gene. The CDR3 loop is CASSFEPGDYYGYTF. In nucleotides, the CDR3 is TGTGCCAGCAGTTTCGAGCCAGGGGACTACTATGGCTACACCTTC.

This sequence joins TRBV28 and TRBJ2-5; either TRBD1 or TRBD2 may fit D (5 bases each). The CDR3 has 14 amino acids. V was pared by 3 bases and J by 1 base, with 9 bases between. Germline V gives CDR1 MDHEN, CDR2 SYDVKM. This CDR3 reads CASSFFGAQETQYF. CDR3 coding DNA: TGTGCCAGCAGTTTTTTCGGGGCCCAAGAGACCCAGTACTTC. Using reference TRBV28 and TRBJ2-5 for the parts outside the CDR3, the full variable domain is DVKVTQSSRYLVKRTGEKVFLECVQDMDHENMFWYRQDPGLGLRLIYFSYDVKMKEKGDIPEGYSVSREKKERFSLILESASTNQTSMYLCASSFFGAQETQYFGPGTRLLVL.

The chain carries TRBV2 and TRBJ2-7; 10 nucleotides line up with TRBD1. The CDR3 spans 13 residues. Germline CDR1 and CDR2: SNHLY and FYNNEI. V dropped 6 bases and J dropped 3; count of bases not matched to a gene: 2. The CDR3 protein is CASRGDRGYEQYF. As DNA, the CDR3 is TGTGCCAGCAGAGGGGACAGGGGCTACGAGCAGTACTTC.

This rearrangement joins TRBV6-1 to TRBJ1-1; TRBD1 agrees at 11 bases. Germline V lookup: CDR1 MNHNS, CDR2 SASEGT. The CDR3 contains 14 residues. Trimming took 3 bases from V and 5 from J; bases not matched to a gene: 2. CDR3 region: CASSDGTGGTEAFF. The DNA for the CDR3 is TGTGCCAGCAGTGACGGGACAGGGGGAACTGAAGCTTTCTTT.

V and J are TRBV15 and TRBJ1-1, with D perhaps TRBD1 (5 bases). From germline, CDR1 is LNHNV and CDR2 YYDKDF (reference sequence). The V gene lost 3 bases and the J gene lost 5 bases, with 7 bases spanning the gap. There are 12 residues in the CDR3. In nucleotides, the CDR3 is TGTGCCACCAGCAGTCCAGGGACTGAAGCTTTCTTT. The encoded protein is CATSSPGTEAFF.

V gene TRBV4-2 combines with J gene TRBJ2-2; D gene ambiguous. V was trimmed by 6 bases and J by 5 bases, leaving 4 bases between them. The CDR3 consists of 11 residues. The germline V gene has CDR1 LGHNA and CDR2 YNFKEQ. The chain's CDR3 is CASRLTGELFF. CDR3 nucleotides: TGTGCCAGCAGATTAACCGGGGAGCTGTTTTTT.

The chain joins TRBV29-1 to TRBJ1-3; D gene unclear. CDR1 and CDR2 from the germline V gene are SQVTM and ANQGSEA. V was cut by 3 bases and J by 0 bases, with 9 bases left in between. The CDR3 has 14 amino acids. CDR3 sequence (DNA): TGCAGCGTTGACGACCCAAGCTCTGGAAACACCATATATTTT. Its protein is CSVDDPSSGNTIYF.

J is TRBJ2-7 and V is TRBV7-9, with 10 bases matching TRBD1. Looked up from germline, CDR1 is SEHNR and CDR2 is FQNEAQ (reference sequence). J gave up 2 bases and V 4 bases, and 2 bases lay outside the gene matches. The CDR3 runs 14 residues. The CDR3 sequence: CASSSTGGTYEQYF. CDR3 nucleotide sequence: TGTGCCAGCAGCTCGACAGGGGGCACCTACGAGCAGTACTTC.

The chain employs TRBV5-8 and TRBJ2-1; D gene uncertain. Germline V gene data show CDR1 as SGHTS and CDR2 as YDEGEE. This CDR3 spans 13 amino acids. V lost 2 bases to trimming and J lost 12 bases, with 15 bases between them. The CDR3 protein is CASSFILDRAQFF. The DNA of the CDR3 is TGTGCCAGCAGCTTCATCCTCGATCGAGCGCAGTTCTTC.

The sample holds a few counts of this clone. The rearrangement joins TRBV6-7 to TRBJ1-2; maybe TRBD1 (5 bases). TRBV6-7 is an open reading frame, and its role is uncertain. Deletions cut 4 bases from V and 4 bases from J, with 10 bases between. The length of the CDR3 is 13 residues. CDR3 in DNA: TGTGCCAGCAGTTCCCGGGACCTCTATGGCTACACCTTC. This translates into CASSSRDLYGYTF.

This sequence joins TRBV6-1 and TRBJ1-2, with TRBD1 matching over 7 bases. CDR3 length: 15 amino acids. With 1 base clipped from V and 4 bases from J, the junction kept 6 bases outside the gene matches. The germline CDR1 and CDR2 sequences are MNHNS and SASEGT. CDR3 in amino acids: CASSEGDSGAYGYTF. The CDR3 nucleotides are TGTGCCAGCAGTGAAGGGGACAGTGGGGCCTATGGCTACACCTTC.

The rearrangement links TRBV15 to TRBJ2-7; maybe TRBD2 (6 bases). Per germline, CDR1 LNHNV and CDR2 YYDKDF (reference sequence). This CDR3 region has 14 residues. Trimming removed 5 bases from V and 6 bases from J, with 17 bases in between. The CDR3 DNA reads as TGTGCCACCAGCCCTCGGTGGGAGGTGCGCGAGCAGTACTTC. This encodes CATSPRWEVREQYF.

This chain connects TRBV9 to TRBJ1-4; D uncertain. Germline lookup yields CDR1 SGDLS and CDR2 YYNGEE. This CDR3 is built from 14 residues. V was trimmed by 0 bases and J by 5 bases, leaving 8 bases between them. CDR3 residues: CASSVAGKNEKLFF. CDR3 in DNA: TGTGCCAGCAGCGTAGCCGGGAAAAATGAAAAACTGTTTTTT. The entire variable domain, with the rest obtained from reference TRBV9 and TRBJ1-4, is as follows: DSGVTQTPKHLITATGQRVTLRCSPRSGDLSVYWYQQSLDQGLQFLIQYYNGEERAKGNILERFSAQQFPDLHSELNLSSLELGDSALYFCASSVAGKNEKLFFGSGTQLSVL.